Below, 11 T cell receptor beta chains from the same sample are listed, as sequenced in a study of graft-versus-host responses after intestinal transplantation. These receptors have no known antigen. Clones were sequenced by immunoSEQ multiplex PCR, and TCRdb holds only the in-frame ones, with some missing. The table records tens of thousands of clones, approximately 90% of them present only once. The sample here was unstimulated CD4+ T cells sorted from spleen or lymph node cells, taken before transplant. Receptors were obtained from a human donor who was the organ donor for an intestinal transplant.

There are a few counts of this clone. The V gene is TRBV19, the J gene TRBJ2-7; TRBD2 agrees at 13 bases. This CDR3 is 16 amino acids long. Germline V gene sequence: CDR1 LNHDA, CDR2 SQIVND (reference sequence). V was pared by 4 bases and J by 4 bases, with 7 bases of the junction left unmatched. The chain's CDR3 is CASSTIGTSGKYEQYF. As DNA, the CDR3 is TGTGCCAGTAGTACCATAGGGACTAGCGGGAAATACGAGCAGTACTTC.

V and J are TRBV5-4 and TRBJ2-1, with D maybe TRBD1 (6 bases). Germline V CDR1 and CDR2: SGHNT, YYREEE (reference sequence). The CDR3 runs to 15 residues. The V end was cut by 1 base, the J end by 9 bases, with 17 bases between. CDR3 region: CASSLNRKQGPEQFF. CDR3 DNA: TGTGCCAGCAGCTTGAACCGGAAACAGGGTCCTGAGCAGTTCTTC. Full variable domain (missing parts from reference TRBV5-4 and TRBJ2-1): ETGVTQSPTHLIKTRGQQVTLRCSSQSGHNTVSWYQQALGQGPQFIFQYYREEENGRGNFPPRFSGLQFPNYSSELNVNALELDDSALYLCASSLNRKQGPEQFFGPGTRLTVL.

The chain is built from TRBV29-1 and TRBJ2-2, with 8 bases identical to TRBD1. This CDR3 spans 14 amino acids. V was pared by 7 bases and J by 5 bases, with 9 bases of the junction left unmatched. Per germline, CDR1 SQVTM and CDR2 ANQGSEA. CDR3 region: CSARTGRGTGELFF. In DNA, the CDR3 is TGCAGCGCCCGGACAGGGCGTGGAACCGGGGAGCTGTTTTTT.

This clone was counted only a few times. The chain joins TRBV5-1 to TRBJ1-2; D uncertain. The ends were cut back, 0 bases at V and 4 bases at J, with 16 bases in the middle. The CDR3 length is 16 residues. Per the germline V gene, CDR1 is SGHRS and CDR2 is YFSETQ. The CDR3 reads CASSLVLSGLGYGYTF. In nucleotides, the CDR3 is TGCGCCAGCAGCTTGGTTCTAAGCGGATTAGGCTATGGCTACACCTTC.

The CDR3: CASSPAGLGTEAFF. The CDR3 DNA follows: TGTGCCAGCTCACCGGCGGGACTCGGGACTGAAGCTTTCTTT. V and J are TRBV18 and TRBJ1-1; possibly TRBD1 for D (5 bases). The CDR3 is 14 residues long. With 3 bases removed from V and 5 bases from J, the gap between germline ends came to 13 bases. The germline V gene encodes CDR1 KGHSH and CDR2 LQKENI.

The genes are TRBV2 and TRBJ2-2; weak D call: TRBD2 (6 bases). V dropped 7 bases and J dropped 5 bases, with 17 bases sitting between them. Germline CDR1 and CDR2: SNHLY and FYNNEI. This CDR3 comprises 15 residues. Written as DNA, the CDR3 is TGTGCCAGCACCAAGACGATGGGGGGAACCGGGGAGCTGTTTTTT. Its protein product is CASTKTMGGTGELFF. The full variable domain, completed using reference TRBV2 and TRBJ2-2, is EPEVTQTPSHQVTQMGQEVILRCVPISNHLYFYWYRQILGQKVEFLVSFYNNEISEKSEIFDDQFSVERPDGSNFTLKIRSTKLEDSAMYFCASTKTMGGTGELFFGEGSRLTVL.

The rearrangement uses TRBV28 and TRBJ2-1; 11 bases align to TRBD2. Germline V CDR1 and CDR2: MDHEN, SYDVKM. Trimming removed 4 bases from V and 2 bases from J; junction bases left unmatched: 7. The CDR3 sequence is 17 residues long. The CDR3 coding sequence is TGTGCCAGCAGTTCAACGACTAGCGGGGTCGCCTACAATGAGCAGTTCTTC. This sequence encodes CASSSTTSGVAYNEQFF.

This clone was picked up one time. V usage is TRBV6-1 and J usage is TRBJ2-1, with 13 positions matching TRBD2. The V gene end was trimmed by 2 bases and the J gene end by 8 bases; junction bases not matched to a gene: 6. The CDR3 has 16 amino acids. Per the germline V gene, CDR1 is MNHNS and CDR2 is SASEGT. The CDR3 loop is CASSETSGRASDEQFF. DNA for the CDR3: TGTGCCAGCAGTGAAACTAGCGGGAGGGCCTCCGATGAGCAGTTCTTC.

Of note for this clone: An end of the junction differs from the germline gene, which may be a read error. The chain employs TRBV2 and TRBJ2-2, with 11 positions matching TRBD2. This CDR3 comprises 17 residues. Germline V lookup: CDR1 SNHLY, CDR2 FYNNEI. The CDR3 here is CASRQRLAGGRTGGLFF. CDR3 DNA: TGTGCCAGCAGGCAGCGCCTAGCGGGAGGTCGCACCGGGGGGCTGTTTTTT.

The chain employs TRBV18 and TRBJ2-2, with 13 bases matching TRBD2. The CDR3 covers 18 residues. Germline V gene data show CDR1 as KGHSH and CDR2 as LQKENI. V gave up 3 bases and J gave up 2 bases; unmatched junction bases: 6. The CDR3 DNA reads TGTGCCAGCTCACCTACTAGCGGGAGGGCCGGTAACACCGGGGAGCTGTTTTTT. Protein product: CASSPTSGRAGNTGELFF. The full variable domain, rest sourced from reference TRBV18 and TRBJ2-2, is NAGVMQNPRHLVRRRGQEARLRCSPMKGHSHVYWYRQLPEEGLKFMVYLQKENIIDESGMPKERFSAEFPKEGPSILRIQQVVRGDSAAYFCASSPTSGRAGNTGELFFGEGSRLTVL.

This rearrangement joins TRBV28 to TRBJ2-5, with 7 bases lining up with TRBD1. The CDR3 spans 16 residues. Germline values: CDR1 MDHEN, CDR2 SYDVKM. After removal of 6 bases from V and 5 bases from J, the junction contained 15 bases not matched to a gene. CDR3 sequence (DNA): TGTGCCAGCAGCGGAAGCACAACAGGGGATGGGGAGACCCAGTACTTC. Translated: CASSGSTTGDGETQYF. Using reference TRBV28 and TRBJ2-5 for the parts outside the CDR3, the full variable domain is DVKVTQSSRYLVKRTGEKVFLECVQDMDHENMFWYRQDPGLGLRLIYFSYDVKMKEKGDIPEGYSVSREKKERFSLILESASTNQTSMYLCASSGSTTGDGETQYFGPGTRLLVL.